The 25 T cell receptor beta chains below all came from one sample that was sequenced in a study of Ad26.COV2.S vaccination and SARS-CoV-2 variants. The data were produced by immunoSEQ multiplex PCR, yet TCRdb's version contains in-frame clones alone and is incomplete. Counted here are 87,000 or so clones, more than 70% occurring once; the ten biggest clones make up about a sixth. The sample consisted of peripheral blood, taken after recovery from COVID-19. The receptors come from a human donor who had recovered from COVID-19.

V gene TRBV6-5 combines with J gene TRBJ1-6; 8 bases are a match to TRBD1. Germline CDR1 and CDR2: MNHEY and SVGAGI. V gave up 7 bases and J gave up 10 bases; unmatched junction bases: 6. The CDR3 loop spans 13 amino acids. The CDR3 reads CASTGTGLSPLHF. CDR3 bases: TGTGCCAGCACCGGGACAGGCCTATCACCCCTCCACTTT.

The chain recombines TRBV2 with TRBJ2-7; 7 bases align to TRBD1. The length of the CDR3 is 14 residues. V dropped 5 bases and J dropped 4; count of bases not matched to a gene: 8. Germline CDR1 SNHLY, CDR2 FYNNEI. CDR3 bases: TGTGCCAGCAGTTGGGGGAACAGGGGATACGAGCAGTACTTC. It is translated as CASSWGNRGYEQYF.

J is TRBJ2-3 and V is TRBV6-7; TRBD2 matches at 13 bases. TRBV6-7 is identified as an open reading frame with a role that is uncertain. V trimming: 3 bases; J trimming: 0 bases; junction bases outside the gene matches: 9. The CDR3 has 19 residues. CDR3 loop: CASSYGLAGDSLSTDTQYF. The CDR3 DNA reads TGTGCCAGCAGTTATGGACTAGCGGGAGATTCCCTTAGCACAGATACGCAGTATTTT.

This clone was found a few times. This rearrangement joins TRBV7-2 to TRBJ1-3, with D maybe TRBD1 (5 bases). The CDR3 spans 14 residues. V lost 6 bases, J lost 3 bases, and 12 bases lay in between. Germline lookup yields CDR1 SGHTA and CDR2 FQGNSA. CDR3 nucleotide sequence: TGTGCCAGCAGTTGGCAGGGTGGTGGAAACACCATATATTTT. Residues: CASSWQGGGNTIYF.

V usage is TRBV4-2 and J usage is TRBJ2-4; the D call may be TRBD1 or TRBD2 (6 bases each). From germline, CDR1 is LGHNA and CDR2 YNFKEQ. V lost 1 base and J lost 1, with 11 bases in between. The CDR3 sequence is 16 residues long. The CDR3 here is CASSQVRRGAKNIQYF. The CDR3 DNA is TGTGCCAGCAGCCAAGTACGGAGGGGGGCCAAAAACATTCAGTACTTC.

The chain is built from TRBV7-3 and TRBJ2-2; no definite D call. The CDR3 runs 13 residues. V lost 1 base and J lost 7, with 7 bases in between. Germline CDR1 SGHTA, CDR2 FQGTGA. The CDR3 sequence is CASSLKGSGELFF. The CDR3, as DNA: TGTGCCAGCAGCTTAAAGGGTAGCGGGGAGCTGTTTTTT.

This chain joins TRBV6-2 or TRBV6-3 and TRBJ2-3; TRBD1 is a possible D gene (6 bases). The CDR3 totals 15 residues. Deletions cut 4 bases from V and 0 bases from J, with 11 bases between. From germline, CDR1 is MNHEY and CDR2 SVGEGT. The CDR3 loop reads CASSSGDSSTDTQYF. The CDR3 bases are TGTGCCAGCAGTTCAGGGGATTCTAGCACAGATACGCAGTATTTT.

The chain has TRBV27 and TRBJ2-3; D is unresolved. Germline V gives CDR1 MNHEY, CDR2 SMNVEV (reference sequence). This CDR3 spans 13 amino acids. Trimming stripped 5 bases from V and 8 bases from J, with 14 bases between. Here the CDR3 reads CASSPKIGGTQYF. CDR3 nucleotide sequence: TGTGCCAGCAGTCCCAAAATAGGCGGTACGCAGTATTTT.

The chain couples TRBV27 to TRBJ1-5; 10 bases are shared with TRBD1. The junction had 7 bases not matched to a gene; V was cut back by 5 bases and J by 3 bases. CDR1 and CDR2 (germline): MNHEY, SMNVEV (reference sequence). The CDR3 runs to 16 residues. In DNA, the CDR3 is TGTGCCAGCAGTGCCGGGACAGGGGCCTACAATCAGCCCCAGCATTTT. This codes for CASSAGTGAYNQPQHF.

The chain couples TRBV23-1 to TRBJ2-1; TRBD2 is a possible D gene (5 bases). TRBV23-1 is annotated as an ORF whose role is uncertain. This CDR3 comprises 12 residues. Trimming left V 6 bases short and J 7 bases short, with 10 bases between. CDR3 coding DNA: TGCGCCAGCAGGCAACCGGGGAATGAGCAGTTCTTC. Translating it yields CASRQPGNEQFF.

The chain employs TRBV19 and TRBJ2-1; 10 bases line up with TRBD2. This CDR3 has 17 amino acids. In germline, CDR1 is LNHDA, CDR2 SQIVND (reference sequence). Trimming at V came to 5 bases and at J to 0 bases, leaving 7 bases not matched to a gene. CDR3 amino acids: CASSVGLAAGSYNEQFF. The CDR3 nucleotides read TGTGCCAGTAGTGTAGGACTAGCGGCCGGCTCCTACAATGAGCAGTTCTTC. The full variable domain, with the rest looked up from reference TRBV19 and TRBJ2-1, is DGGITQSPKYLFRKEGQNVTLSCEQNLNHDAMYWYRQDPGQGLRLIYYSQIVNDFQKGDIAEGYSVSREKKESFPLTVTSAQKNPTAFYLCASSVGLAAGSYNEQFFGPGTRLTVL.

This chain joins TRBV12-3 or TRBV12-4 and TRBJ1-2, with TRBD1 as a possible D gene (5 bases). The germline V and J ends were trimmed by 5 bases and 7 bases, with 14 bases remaining between them. There are 13 residues in the CDR3. Written as DNA, the CDR3 is TGTGCCAGCAGTCCTACAGGTGGAGGTGGCTACACCTTC. It is translated as CASSPTGGGGYTF.

This rearrangement joins TRBV4-3 to TRBJ1-1; 7 bases are a match to TRBD1. Germline CDR1 LGHNA, CDR2 YSLEER. With 1 base clipped from V and 1 base from J, the junction kept 6 bases outside the gene matches. This CDR3 is built from 16 residues. This chain's CDR3 is CASSQADRVPNTEAFF. In DNA form, the CDR3 reads TGCGCCAGCAGCCAAGCCGACAGGGTTCCGAACACTGAAGCTTTCTTT.

The chain uses TRBV9 and TRBJ1-1, with 9 nucleotides matching TRBD1. CDR3 length: 14 amino acids. CDR1 SGDLS and CDR2 YYNGEE come from the germline V gene. The V gene end was trimmed by 4 bases and the J gene end by 2 bases; junction bases not matched to a gene: 3. The CDR3 sequence is CASSPGQGNTEAFF. The DNA of the CDR3 is TGTGCCAGCAGCCCGGGACAGGGCAACACTGAAGCTTTCTTT.

This chain connects TRBV3-1 (or the pseudogene TRBV3-2) to TRBJ2-3; D ambiguous. V lost 1 base and J lost 2, with 10 bases in between. The CDR3 has 15 amino acids. CDR1 LGHDT and CDR2 YNNKEL come from the germline V gene (reference sequence). CDR3 sequence (DNA): TGTGCCAGCAGCCAAGCAGGTCTGCCCACAGATACGCAGTATTTT. Translated, it gives CASSQAGLPTDTQYF.

This sequence joins TRBV3-1 (or the pseudogene TRBV3-2) and TRBJ2-3; the D gene is possibly TRBD1 (5 bases). Per the germline V gene, CDR1 is LGHDT and CDR2 is YNNKEL (reference sequence). V was shortened by 1 base and J by 2 bases, with 10 bases between the two germline ends. The CDR3 extends over 15 amino acids. This chain's CDR3 is CASSQVQGNTDTQYF. The CDR3 DNA sequence: TGTGCCAGCAGCCAAGTCCAGGGAAACACAGATACGCAGTATTTT.

This chain connects TRBV7-9 to TRBJ2-6; D gene uncertain. V was pared by 1 base and J by 0 bases, with 7 bases between. CDR3 length: 16 residues. The germline V gene has CDR1 SEHNR and CDR2 FQNEAQ (reference sequence). The CDR3: CASSLGLVSGANVLTF. The CDR3 DNA reads TGTGCCAGCAGCTTAGGGCTGGTCTCTGGGGCCAACGTCCTGACTTTC.

CDR3 sequence (DNA): TGTGCCAGCTCCGGGGCACGATCCCGTCAGCCCCAGCATTTT. The encoded protein is CASSGARSRQPQHF. The chain recombines TRBV2 with TRBJ1-5; a weak D match, TRBD1 (5 bases). Trimming removed 8 bases at V and 6 bases at J, with 17 bases between. This CDR3 comprises 14 residues. Germline V gives CDR1 SNHLY, CDR2 FYNNEI.

The chain joins TRBV6-5 to TRBJ2-7, with 9 bases identical to TRBD2. CDR1 is MNHEY, CDR2 SVGAGI, per germline. The CDR3 sequence is 10 residues long. For the CDR3, the DNA is TGTGCCAGCCGGGGGACTAGCTTTCGTGTC. As protein: CASRGTSFRV.

This clone appeared once. In nucleotides, the CDR3 is TGTGCCAGCAGCCTATTAAGCGGCCAGCGGTACGAGCAGTACTTC. Translating it yields CASSLLSGQRYEQYF. The rearrangement uses TRBV11-1 and TRBJ2-7, with D possibly matching TRBD2 (5 bases). The CDR3 consists of 15 residues. The V and J ends lost 5 bases and 4 bases respectively, with 18 bases between them. Germline values: CDR1 SGHAT, CDR2 FQDESV (reference sequence).

This chain connects TRBV6-4 to TRBJ2-5; D might be TRBD1 (5 bases). The CDR3 is 15 residues long. The germline gives CDR1 MRHNA, CDR2 SNTAGT. The V gene lost 3 bases and the J gene lost 5 bases, with 16 bases spanning the gap. The CDR3 is CASSESEGAWETQYF. CDR3 DNA sequence: TGTGCCAGCAGTGAATCTGAAGGGGCCTGGGAGACCCAGTACTTC.

This chain connects TRBV2 to TRBJ2-7, with 7 bases identical to TRBD1. The CDR3 loop spans 14 amino acids. CDR1 and CDR2 (germline): SNHLY, FYNNEI. The V and J ends lost 9 bases and 7 bases, in that order; junction bases with no gene match: 15. The CDR3 coding sequence is TGTGCCAGTACCATAACAGGGGTCCTGTGGGAGCAGTACTTC. It encodes CASTITGVLWEQYF.

This clone is a singleton in its sample. V gene TRBV3-1 (or the pseudogene TRBV3-2) combines with J gene TRBJ2-5; TRBD2 matches at 7 bases. V shed 4 bases and J 2 bases; nucleotides not matched to a gene: 10. Germline CDR1 and CDR2: LGHDT and YNNKEL (reference sequence). The CDR3 has 16 amino acids. CDR3 in DNA: TGTGCCAGCAGCCGCTCCTCGGGGGGAGGGCAAGAGACCCAGTACTTC. Its translation is CASSRSSGGGQETQYF.

This clone was recorded only once. The chain couples TRBV4-2 to TRBJ2-1; D not certain. The CDR3 length is 17 residues. Germline V CDR1 and CDR2: LGHNA, YNFKEQ. V was shortened by 4 bases and J by 5 bases, with 21 bases between the two germline ends. Here the CDR3 DNA reads TGTGCCAGCAGCCGATCGAGACTCCTCGATGTGAACAATGAGCAGTTCTTC. It encodes CASSRSRLLDVNNEQFF.

The rearrangement uses TRBV6-6 and TRBJ2-7; D is possibly TRBD2 (6 bases). Trimming removed 0 bases at V and 7 bases at J, with 13 bases between. Per the germline V gene, CDR1 is MNHNY and CDR2 is SVGAGI (reference sequence). This CDR3 is built from 14 residues. CDR3: CASSYSNPEGEQYF. CDR3 nucleotides: TGTGCCAGCAGTTACTCGAACCCGGAGGGTGAGCAGTACTTC.